These 32 T cell receptor beta chains were all obtained from the same sample, sequenced in a study of control samples from healthy donors and cancer patients. Sequenced by immunoSEQ multiplex PCR; TCRdb stores in-frame clones only, minus some. The data hold about 110,000 clones, with approximately 80% observed a single time. Input material: blood. The receptors were sampled from a young man in good health.

The gene calls are TRBV7-9 and TRBJ1-1, with 10 bases lining up with TRBD1. The CDR3 contains 13 residues. Trimming at V came to 5 bases and at J to 10 bases, leaving 7 bases not matched to a gene. CDR1 is SEHNR and CDR2 is FQNEAQ in the germline V gene (reference sequence). In DNA, the CDR3 is TGTGCCAGCAGCGCCCGACAGGGGGCAGGAGCTTTCTTT. It is translated as CASSARQGAGAFF.

This clone was counted between two and nine times. V gene TRBV3-1 (or the pseudogene TRBV3-2) combines with J gene TRBJ1-2, with D possibly TRBD1 on 5 matching bases. This CDR3 has 15 residues. Per the germline V gene, CDR1 is LGHDT and CDR2 is YNNKEL (reference sequence). V was pared by 4 bases and J by 1 base, with 13 bases between. The CDR3 DNA reads TGTGCCAGCAGCCCCCGACAGATTATTAACTATGGCTACACCTTC. Protein: CASSPRQIINYGYTF.

This clone was observed a handful of times. The rearrangement joins TRBV19 to TRBJ1-5, with 8 nucleotides matching TRBD1. Germline loops: CDR1 LNHDA, CDR2 SQIVND (reference sequence). This CDR3 contains 14 residues. The V and J ends lost 10 bases and 2 bases, in that order; junction bases with no gene match: 7. CDR3: CATSRGLGNQPQHF. DNA for the CDR3: TGTGCCACCAGCAGGGGGCTAGGCAATCAGCCCCAGCATTTT.

About this clone: The sample holds other DNA sequences that translate to the same CDR3. CDR3 in amino acids: CASSTGQGRETQYF. In DNA, the CDR3 is TGCGCCAGCAGCACGGGACAGGGTCGAGAGACCCAGTACTTC. The chain couples TRBV5-1 to TRBJ2-5; TRBD1 aligns across 9 bases. CDR3 length: 14 amino acids. CDR1 SGHRS and CDR2 YFSETQ come from the germline V gene. With 4 bases clipped from V and 4 bases from J, the junction kept 5 bases outside the gene matches.

The chain uses TRBV24-1 and TRBJ2-1; TRBD2 matches at 9 bases. CDR1 KGHDR and CDR2 SFDVKD come from the germline V gene. After removal of 4 bases from V and 0 bases from J, the junction contained 6 bases not matched to a gene. The CDR3 spans 17 residues. The CDR3 region is CATSDTTSGLSYNEQFF. CDR3 nucleotide sequence: TGTGCCACCAGTGACACTACTAGCGGGCTCTCCTACAATGAGCAGTTCTTC.

The V call is TRBV5-1, the J call TRBJ1-2, with a tentative D call TRBD1 (6 bases). The CDR3 has 14 amino acids. Germline V gene sequence: CDR1 SGHRS, CDR2 YFSETQ. V shed 3 bases and J shed 6 bases, with 15 bases lying between them. The CDR3 nucleotides read TGCGCCAGCAGCTGGAAGGGACAAGCGCATGGCTACACCTTC. It is translated as CASSWKGQAHGYTF.

The CDR3 protein is CASSQDRLAGLTGELFF. CDR3 sequence (DNA): TGCGCCAGCAGCCAAGATCGACTAGCGGGGCTCACCGGGGAGCTGTTTTTT. The rearrangement joins TRBV4-3 to TRBJ2-2; TRBD2 agrees at 11 bases. Per germline, CDR1 LGHNA and CDR2 YSLEER. With 0 bases clipped from V and 4 bases from J, the junction kept 4 bases outside the gene matches. The CDR3 has 17 residues.

The chain is built from TRBV19 and TRBJ1-5, with unresolved D. The CDR3 covers 15 residues. Trimming shortened V by 3 bases and J by 5 bases, and 14 bases separated the two germline ends. The V gene's germline CDR1 is LNHDA and CDR2 SQIVND (reference sequence). In nucleotides, the CDR3 is TGTGCCAGTAGTATTTACGGGGAAGGGCATCAGCCCCAGCATTTT. Protein product: CASSIYGEGHQPQHF.

The CDR3 sequence: CASSSRDRAHEQYF. As DNA, the CDR3 is TGTGCCAGCTCTTCCCGGGACAGGGCACACGAGCAGTACTTC. V usage is TRBV7-9 and J usage is TRBJ2-7, with 9 bases aligning to TRBD1. In germline, CDR1 is SEHNR, CDR2 FQNEAQ (reference sequence). V shed 8 bases and J 5 bases; nucleotides not matched to a gene: 10. This CDR3 contains 14 residues.

The J gene is TRBJ2-7, the V gene TRBV7-9; no firm D call. Trimming removed 1 base from V and 7 bases from J, with 8 bases in between. Germline CDR1 and CDR2: SEHNR and FQNEAQ (reference sequence). The CDR3 sequence is 12 residues long. The CDR3 reads CASSLGWREQYF. CDR3 bases: TGTGCCAGCAGCTTAGGCTGGCGTGAGCAGTACTTC.

This rearrangement joins TRBV4-2 to TRBJ2-1; TRBD1 agrees at 12 bases. The CDR3 contains 17 residues. Germline V CDR1 and CDR2: LGHNA, YNFKEQ. With V trimmed by 3 bases and J by 8 bases, 11 bases remained unmatched. The CDR3 protein is CASSQITGTGGGDEQFF. CDR3 sequence (DNA): TGTGCCAGCAGCCAGATTACCGGGACAGGGGGCGGCGATGAGCAGTTCTTC.

The genes are TRBV7-2 and TRBJ2-6; D is tentatively TRBD1 or TRBD2 (6 bases each). The CDR3 is 16 amino acids. V lost 5 bases to trimming and J lost 0 bases, with 11 bases between them. Germline-derived CDR1 and CDR2 are SGHTA and FQGNSA. Here the CDR3 reads CASSHGGYSGANVLTF. CDR3 sequence (DNA): TGTGCCAGCAGCCACGGGGGCTACTCTGGGGCCAACGTCCTGACTTTC. The entire variable domain, with the rest obtained from reference TRBV7-2 and TRBJ2-6, is as follows: GAGVSQSPSNKVTEKGKDVELRCDPISGHTALYWYRQSLGQGLEFLIYFQGNSAPDKSGLPSDRFSAERTGGSVSTLTIQRTQQEDSAVYLCASSHGGYSGANVLTFGAGSRLTVL.

V is TRBV5-1 and J is TRBJ1-2; weak D call: TRBD1 (5 bases). Germline lookup yields CDR1 SGHRS and CDR2 YFSETQ. CDR3 length: 14 amino acids. Trimming removed 0 bases from V and 3 bases from J, with 9 bases in between. For the CDR3, the DNA is TGCGCCAGCAGCTTGGAGGCCAGGGACTATGGCTACACCTTC. Translated, it gives CASSLEARDYGYTF. The variable domain in full, with the rest retrieved from reference TRBV5-1 and TRBJ1-2, is KAGVTQTPRYLIKTRGQQVTLSCSPISGHRSVSWYQQTPGQGLQFLFEYFSETQRNKGNFPGRFSGRQFSNSRSEMNVSTLELGDSALYLCASSLEARDYGYTFGSGTRLTVV.

Comment on this clone: Other DNA sequences within the sample encode an identical CDR3. The chain links TRBV7-2 to TRBJ1-5, with TRBD1 identical over 7 bases. Germline assignment: CDR1 SGHTA and CDR2 FQGNSA. This CDR3 is 13 amino acids long. Trimming took 3 bases from V and 4 from J; bases not matched to a gene: 0. The CDR3 nucleotides read TGTGCCAGCAGCTTGACAGGGAATCAGCCCCAGCATTTT. The encoded protein is CASSLTGNQPQHF.

The V gene is TRBV5-1, the J gene TRBJ1-2, with 10 bases identical to TRBD1. The CDR3 has 13 residues. Germline lookup yields CDR1 SGHRS and CDR2 YFSETQ. V lost 0 bases, J lost 8 bases, and 1 base stayed unmatched. The CDR3 nucleotides read TGCGCCAGCAGCTTGGGGGACAGGGGCGGCTACACCTTC. It yields the protein CASSLGDRGGYTF.

The gene calls are TRBV18 and TRBJ2-5, with 9 bases identical to TRBD1. The J segment lost 2 bases and the V segment lost 2 bases, leaving 3 bases of the junction unmatched. The CDR3 extends over 15 amino acids. CDR1 KGHSH and CDR2 LQKENI come from the germline V gene. The CDR3 is CASSPRDRVQETQYF. The CDR3 DNA reads as TGTGCCAGCTCACCAAGGGACAGGGTTCAAGAGACCCAGTACTTC.

The V gene is TRBV4-1, the J gene TRBJ2-3; TRBD2 matches at 11 bases. V lost 7 bases to trimming and J lost 4 bases; unmatched junction nucleotides: 7. The CDR3 has 15 residues. Germline assignment: CDR1 MGHRA and CDR2 YSYEKL. The CDR3 DNA reads as TGCGCCAGCAACCACCTAGCGGGGGGCTCAGATACGCAGTATTTT. Translation: CASNHLAGGSDTQYF.

The chain recombines TRBV2 with TRBJ2-3; 10 bases map to TRBD1. J gave up 10 bases and V 5 bases, and 15 bases lay outside the gene matches. From germline, CDR1 is SNHLY and CDR2 FYNNEI. The CDR3 has 16 residues. Here the CDR3 DNA reads TGTGCCAGCAGTACCCGACCGGGACAGGGGTGGGGGCCGCAGTATTTT. This encodes CASSTRPGQGWGPQYF.

The chain links TRBV10-3 to TRBJ2-7; D might be TRBD1 (6 bases). With 10 bases removed from V and 3 bases from J, the gap between germline ends came to 19 bases. CDR3 length: 14 amino acids. The germline gives CDR1 ENHRY, CDR2 SYGVKD. CDR3 in DNA: TGTGCCACAGGGGAAATGGGACAAGACTACGAGCAGTACTTC. It yields the protein CATGEMGQDYEQYF.

This chain connects TRBV7-9 to TRBJ1-2; 9 positions agree with TRBD1. The CDR3 spans 14 residues. V lost 5 bases to trimming and J lost 5 bases; unmatched junction nucleotides: 6. Germline loops: CDR1 SEHNR, CDR2 FQNEAQ (reference sequence). CDR3 protein: CASSLRTGEYGYTF. For the CDR3, the DNA is TGTGCCAGCAGCCTACGGACAGGGGAGTATGGCTACACCTTC.

The chain couples TRBV7-2 to TRBJ2-1, with 11 bases aligning to TRBD2. Germline V gene lookup returns CDR1 SGHTA and CDR2 FQGNSA. The CDR3 extends over 15 amino acids. V dropped 4 bases and J dropped 8; count of bases not matched to a gene: 7. In DNA form, the CDR3 reads TGTGCCAGCAGCTCGCTAGCGGGGGGTGGCGATGAGCAGTTCTTC. This codes for CASSSLAGGGDEQFF.

V and J are TRBV12-3 or TRBV12-4 and TRBJ2-2, with D hard to call. V lost 10 bases to trimming and J lost 1 base, with 7 bases between them. The CDR3 runs 12 residues. The CDR3 nucleotides read TGTGCCACCCAAGGGAACACCGGGGAGCTGTTTTTT. Amino acid sequence: CATQGNTGELFF.

V usage is TRBV19 and J usage is TRBJ2-1, with TRBD2 matching over 9 bases. From germline, CDR1 is LNHDA and CDR2 SQIVND (reference sequence). After removal of 9 bases from V and 10 bases from J, the junction contained 16 bases not matched to a gene. The CDR3 sequence is 15 residues long. CDR3 in DNA: TGTGCCAGCGAACCTAAGCGGGGGGCCTTCGGCGAGCAGTTCTTC. Protein sequence: CASEPKRGAFGEQFF.

The rearrangement uses TRBV19 and TRBJ1-2; D may be TRBD1 (5 bases). Trimming removed 7 bases at V and 8 bases at J, with 20 bases between. The CDR3 totals 14 residues. Per the germline V gene, CDR1 is LNHDA and CDR2 is SQIVND (reference sequence). DNA for the CDR3: TGTGCCAGTACTTATCCCGGGACGAGAAGAGGCTACACCTTC. The encoded protein is CASTYPGTRRGYTF.

This chain connects TRBV10-2 to TRBJ1-1, with a tentative D call TRBD1 (5 bases). The germline CDR1 and CDR2 sequences are WSHSY and SAAADI. This CDR3 contains 15 residues. Trimming took 4 bases from V and 4 from J, leaving 16 bases between them. The CDR3 sequence: CASSGEEPGPTEAFF. The CDR3 DNA reads TGCGCCAGCAGTGGGGAGGAACCGGGACCCACTGAAGCTTTCTTT.

The chain couples TRBV18 to TRBJ2-7; 10 positions match TRBD1. The CDR3 is 15 amino acids. CDR1 is KGHSH and CDR2 is LQKENI in the germline V gene. The ends lost 2 bases at V and 5 bases at J; junction bases unmatched: 6. The CDR3 sequence is CASSPKGQGLHEQYF. For the CDR3, the DNA is TGTGCCAGCTCACCAAAGGGACAGGGGCTCCACGAGCAGTACTTC.

There are many counts of this clone. The chain carries TRBV7-2 and TRBJ1-5, with D perhaps matching TRBD1 (5 bases). The CDR3 covers 15 residues. V was pared by 5 bases and J by 7 bases, with 18 bases between. CDR1 and CDR2 from the germline V gene are SGHTA and FQGNSA. The CDR3 sequence: CASSPTGGVGQPQHF. DNA of the CDR3: TGTGCCAGCAGCCCTACGGGAGGGGTCGGGCAGCCCCAGCATTTT.

This chain connects TRBV6-5 to TRBJ2-7; 9 bases are a match to TRBD1. The junction had 7 bases not matched to a gene; V was cut back by 2 bases and J by 2 bases. CDR1 MNHEY and CDR2 SVGAGI come from the germline V gene. The length of the CDR3 is 16 residues. DNA of the CDR3: TGTGCCAGCAGTTACCCTGCGGGACAGGGCACCTACGAGCAGTACTTC. It codes for CASSYPAGQGTYEQYF.

The chain employs TRBV6-5 and TRBJ1-2, with D unresolved. With 0 bases removed from V and 8 bases from J, the gap between germline ends came to 13 bases. The CDR3 runs 14 residues. Germline V gives CDR1 MNHEY, CDR2 SVGAGI. The CDR3: CASSYSNRGEGYTF. As DNA, the CDR3 is TGTGCCAGCAGTTACTCGAACCGGGGAGAGGGCTACACCTTC.

This clone came up a few times. The chain uses TRBV6-5 and TRBJ2-1; D is unclear. The CDR3 is 11 residues long. The ends were cut back, 8 bases at V and 5 bases at J, with 7 bases in the middle. Germline CDR1 MNHEY, CDR2 SVGAGI. The CDR3 loop reads CASDWNNEQFF. The CDR3 coding sequence is TGTGCCAGCGATTGGAACAATGAGCAGTTCTTC.

The chain uses TRBV6-2 or TRBV6-3 and TRBJ2-7; no clear D. Trimming stripped 6 bases from V and 6 bases from J, with 15 bases between. The CDR3 spans 13 residues. Germline lookup yields CDR1 MNHEY and CDR2 SVGEGT. CDR3 coding DNA: TGTGCCAGCAGCGCACCACCCCTTCGCGAGCAGTACTTC. As protein: CASSAPPLREQYF.

This chain joins TRBV7-2 and TRBJ2-5, with D uncertain. The germline V gene has CDR1 SGHTA and CDR2 FQGNSA. This CDR3 is built from 14 residues. The germline V and J ends were trimmed by 5 bases and 4 bases, with 14 bases remaining between them. This CDR3 is CASSLFILGETQYF. CDR3 in DNA: TGTGCCAGCAGCCTTTTTATCCTGGGAGAGACCCAGTACTTC. The variable domain in full, completed from reference TRBV7-2 and TRBJ2-5, reads GAGVSQSPSNKVTEKGKDVELRCDPISGHTALYWYRQSLGQGLEFLIYFQGNSAPDKSGLPSDRFSAERTGGSVSTLTIQRTQQEDSAVYLCASSLFILGETQYFGPGTRLLVL.